This T cell receptor beta chain is drawn from a study of shared clonotypes between healthy human individuals. Findings of the study overall: What naive subsets generally showed was a larger estimated richness than memory subsets showed. Sampling used blood alone; tissue repertoires probably differ.

Comments on this clone: No antigen is known for it.

Profiling relied on immunoSEQ multiplex PCR, and the TCRdb table lists in-frame clones only, not all of them. The sample includes fewer than 850,000 clones, approximately 79% of them seen just once. This CDR3 has 16 residues. Germline trimming cut 0 bases from V and 4 bases from J; bases unmatched to any gene: 4. CDR1 is MGHRA and CDR2 is YSYEKL in the germline V gene. This TCR was recovered from a woman in her thirties in good health. The V and J genes are TRBV4-1 and TRBJ2-5; 11 nucleotides line up with TRBD2. Sequencing was done on a sample of memory CD4+ T cells sorted from blood. Specified subset: CD45RA-negative fraction. CDR3 in amino acids: CASSQDLAGGVETQYF. The CDR3 nucleotides are TGCGCCAGCAGCCAAGATCTAGCGGGAGGTGTAGAGACCCAGTACTTC.